A selection of T cell receptor beta chains follows, all from one sample in a study of a mutant IDH1 vaccine in newly diagnosed glioma. Their antigen targets remain unknown. Measured with immunoSEQ multiplex PCR; TCRdb has only the in-frame clones, and not every one. The sample lists around 78,000 clones, 85% occurring once. This sample comprised PBMCs, obtained from a glioma patient whose treatment included an IDH1 peptide vaccine. These receptors all stem from a man in his thirties or forties with glioma. Some clones in this sample may be carry-over from other donors' samples. The CDR3 runs from the conserved cysteine through the conserved F or W. D genes are given only for firm matches. A row's size may be missing; if present it is once, few, many or a size class.

V gene: TRBV7-2; D gene: -; clone size: -; J gene: TRBJ1-5; CDR3 DNA: TGTGCCAGCAGCCTTCAGGGTTTGAGCAATCAGCCCCAGCATTTT; CDR3 protein: CASSLQGLSNQPQHF
V gene: TRBV19; D gene: TRBD1; clone size: -; J gene: TRBJ2-1; CDR3 DNA: TGTGCCAGTATTGACCGGGACAGGGGCTACAATGAGCAGTTCTTC; CDR3 protein: CASIDRDRGYNEQFF
V gene: TRBV30; D gene: -; clone size: -; J gene: TRBJ2-3; CDR3 DNA: TGTGCCTGGAGACGGGCTAGCACAGATACGCAGTATTTT; CDR3 protein: CAWRRASTDTQYF
V gene: TRBV7-9; D gene: -; clone size: -; J gene: TRBJ2-7; CDR3 DNA: TGTGCCAGCAGCTTAGGGCCGGCCTCCTACGAGCAGTACTTC; CDR3 protein: CASSLGPASYEQYF
V gene: TRBV6-5; D gene: -; clone size: -; J gene: TRBJ1-2; CDR3 DNA: TGTGCCAGCAGTGAATGGGGGCCGTATGGCTACACCTTC; CDR3 protein: CASSEWGPYGYTF
V gene: TRBV5-4; D gene: -; clone size: -; J gene: TRBJ2-4; CDR3 DNA: TGTGCCAGCAGCTGGGTGGGGCAGGGGAAGGCCAAAAACATTCAGTACTTC; CDR3 protein: CASSWVGQGKAKNIQYF
V gene: TRBV27; D gene: -; clone size: -; J gene: TRBJ2-1; CDR3 DNA: TGTGCCAGCAGTCGCTCGACGAGGGGTGAGCAGTTCTTC; CDR3 protein: CASSRSTRGEQFF
V gene: TRBV18; D gene: -; clone size: -; J gene: TRBJ1-4; CDR3 DNA: TGTGCCAGCTCACCAAGGGCCTGGGGTGAAAAACTGTTTTTT; CDR3 protein: CASSPRAWGEKLFF
V gene: TRBV9; D gene: TRBD2; clone size: -; J gene: TRBJ2-1; CDR3 DNA: TGTGCCAGCAGCGGGTTTGGGGCGGGGGGATACAATGAGCAGTTCTTC; CDR3 protein: CASSGFGAGGYNEQFF
V gene: TRBV5-1; D gene: -; clone size: -; J gene: TRBJ2-3; CDR3 DNA: TGCGCCAGCAGCTTATCCGGGAGCAGTGCAGATACGCAGTATTTT; CDR3 protein: CASSLSGSSADTQYF
V gene: TRBV10-3; D gene: -; clone size: -; J gene: TRBJ2-3; CDR3 DNA: TGTGCCATCAGTTGGGACAACACAGATACGCAGTATTTT; CDR3 protein: CAISWDNTDTQYF
V gene: TRBV6-1; D gene: TRBD2; clone size: -; J gene: TRBJ2-7; CDR3 DNA: TGTGCCAGCGGTAGCGGGAGACCACCCTACGAGCAGTACTTC; CDR3 protein: CASGSGRPPYEQYF
V gene: TRBV27; D gene: -; clone size: -; J gene: TRBJ2-7; CDR3 DNA: TGTGCCAGCAGGCGCAGGGTAGGGGAGCAGTACTTC; CDR3 protein: CASRRRVGEQYF
V gene: TRBV28; D gene: TRBD2; clone size: -; J gene: TRBJ2-1; CDR3 DNA: TGTGCCAGCAGTTCTTCCACCGGGACTAGCGGGATAGATGAGCAGTTCTTC; CDR3 protein: CASSSSTGTSGIDEQFF
V gene: TRBV19; D gene: -; clone size: -; J gene: TRBJ1-1; CDR3 DNA: TGTGCCAGTAGTTCACAGAGGAACACTGAAGCTTTCTTT; CDR3 protein: CASSSQRNTEAFF
V gene: TRBV5-1; D gene: -; clone size: -; J gene: TRBJ2-2; CDR3 DNA: TGCGCCAGCAGCTTGCGGCCGGTAGACACCGGGGAGCTGTTTTTT; CDR3 protein: CASSLRPVDTGELFF
V gene: TRBV14; D gene: -; clone size: -; J gene: TRBJ2-3; CDR3 DNA: TGTGCCAGCAGCCAGGGGTCTATAAATACGCAGTATTTT; CDR3 protein: CASSQGSINTQYF
V gene: TRBV2; D gene: -; clone size: once; J gene: TRBJ2-6; CDR3 DNA: TGTGCCAGCAGTGAGGACGCCGGGGCCAACGTCCTGACTTTC; CDR3 protein: CASSEDAGANVLTF
V gene: TRBV7-3; D gene: -; clone size: once; J gene: TRBJ1-6; CDR3 DNA: TGTGCCAGCAGCTTTGATAATTCACCCCTCCACTTT; CDR3 protein: CASSFDNSPLHF
V gene: TRBV19; D gene: -; clone size: -; J gene: TRBJ1-5; CDR3 DNA: TGTGCCAGTAGTATAGGTTATAGCAATCAGCCCCAGCATTTT; CDR3 protein: CASSIGYSNQPQHF
V gene: TRBV4-2; D gene: -; clone size: -; J gene: TRBJ2-7; CDR3 DNA: TGTGCCAGCAGCCACAACAAGGACACCTACGAGCAGTACTTC; CDR3 protein: CASSHNKDTYEQYF
V gene: TRBV2; D gene: -; clone size: few; J gene: TRBJ1-5; CDR3 DNA: TGTGCCAGCAGAGGGGATAGCAATCAGCCCCAGCATTTT; CDR3 protein: CASRGDSNQPQHF
V gene: TRBV18; D gene: -; clone size: once; J gene: TRBJ1-1; CDR3 DNA: TGTGCCAGCTCAACGGCGCCGAACACTGAAGCTTTCTTT; CDR3 protein: CASSTAPNTEAFF
V gene: TRBV11-2; D gene: -; clone size: once; J gene: TRBJ2-3; CDR3 DNA: TGTGCCAGCAGCTTAGATCGGAGCACAGATACGCAGTATTTT; CDR3 protein: CASSLDRSTDTQYF
V gene: TRBV19; D gene: -; clone size: -; J gene: TRBJ2-1; CDR3 DNA: TGTGCCAGTAGTATAGATCTGAGGGCGGGGGCCCCCTACAATGAGCAGTTCTTC; CDR3 protein: CASSIDLRAGAPYNEQFF
V gene: TRBV5-1; D gene: -; clone size: -; J gene: TRBJ1-1; CDR3 DNA: TGCGCCAGCAGCTTGTCCCTACAGGGCGGGAAGAACACTGAAGCTTTCTTT; CDR3 protein: CASSLSLQGGKNTEAFF
V gene: TRBV10-3; D gene: TRBD1; clone size: -; J gene: TRBJ1-2; CDR3 DNA: TGTGCCATCAGCCCCCGAACAGGGGGCTTGAACTATGGCTACACCTTC; CDR3 protein: CAISPRTGGLNYGYTF
V gene: TRBV6-5; D gene: TRBD2; clone size: -; J gene: TRBJ2-3; CDR3 DNA: TGTGCCGTGGGACTAGCGGGAGCAGATACGCAGTATTTT; CDR3 protein: CAVGLAGADTQYF
V gene: TRBV4-3; D gene: -; clone size: once; J gene: TRBJ1-4; CDR3 DNA: TGCGCCAGCAGCCAAGGAAGCGGTGGCATCACTAATGAAAAACTGTTTTTT; CDR3 protein: CASSQGSGGITNEKLFF
V gene: TRBV29-1; D gene: TRBD1; clone size: -; J gene: TRBJ1-1; CDR3 DNA: TGCAGCGTTTTCAGGGGGGTGACTGAAGCTTTCTTT; CDR3 protein: CSVFRGVTEAFF
V gene: TRBV30; D gene: -; clone size: -; J gene: TRBJ1-2; CDR3 DNA: TGTGCCTGGAGTCAGGGGAACGGTGGCTACACCTTC; CDR3 protein: CAWSQGNGGYTF
V gene: TRBV13; D gene: TRBD1; clone size: -; J gene: TRBJ2-1; CDR3 DNA: TGTGCCAGCAGCCTGGGCCCGGGGACAGGGAGGAATGAGCAGTTCTTC; CDR3 protein: CASSLGPGTGRNEQFF
V gene: TRBV2; D gene: -; clone size: -; J gene: TRBJ2-5; CDR3 DNA: TGTGCCAGCAGTACCGGGGACGGAGAGACCCAGTACTTC; CDR3 protein: CASSTGDGETQYF
V gene: TRBV5-1; D gene: TRBD2; clone size: -; J gene: TRBJ2-1; CDR3 DNA: TGCGCCAGCAGCTTTGGGACTACCTCCCTCTACAATGAGCAGTTCTTC; CDR3 protein: CASSFGTTSLYNEQFF
V gene: TRBV14; D gene: TRBD2; clone size: -; J gene: TRBJ2-2; CDR3 DNA: TGTGCCAGCAGCCAAGGGCCAAAGTGGGGACTAGGAGGGAAGGCCGGGGAGCTGTTTTTT; CDR3 protein: CASSQGPKWGLGGKAGELFF
V gene: TRBV27; D gene: -; clone size: few; J gene: TRBJ2-2; CDR3 DNA: TGTGCCAGCAGTTTATCGGCGGGGGAGCTGTTTTTT; CDR3 protein: CASSLSAGELFF
V gene: TRBV19; D gene: -; clone size: once; J gene: TRBJ1-5; CDR3 DNA: TGTGCCAGTAGTATGGGAGGGGTAATGCCATCGCCCCAGCATTTT; CDR3 protein: CASSMGGVMPSPQHF
V gene: TRBV27; D gene: TRBD1; clone size: -; J gene: TRBJ1-2; CDR3 DNA: TGTGCCAGCAGTTTATCGGGACAGGGGGTCTATGGCTACACCTTC; CDR3 protein: CASSLSGQGVYGYTF
V gene: TRBV20-1; D gene: -; clone size: -; J gene: TRBJ1-1; CDR3 DNA: TGCAGTGCTGAGTTGAACACTGAAGCTTTCTTT; CDR3 protein: CSAELNTEAFF
V gene: TRBV15; D gene: -; clone size: -; J gene: TRBJ1-2; CDR3 DNA: TGTGCCACCAGCAAAGCTTTCGGGGGGTATGGCTACACCTTC; CDR3 protein: CATSKAFGGYGYTF
V gene: TRBV9; D gene: -; clone size: -; J gene: TRBJ2-3; CDR3 DNA: TGTGCCAGCAGCCCCGGAGGGAACACAGATACGCAGTATTTT; CDR3 protein: CASSPGGNTDTQYF
V gene: TRBV5-1; D gene: -; clone size: -; J gene: TRBJ2-7; CDR3 DNA: TGCGCCAGCAGCTTGGTTAGGAGCTCCTACGAGCAGTACTTC; CDR3 protein: CASSLVRSSYEQYF
V gene: TRBV18; D gene: TRBD1; clone size: -; J gene: TRBJ1-2; CDR3 DNA: TGTGCCAGCTCACCGCGGACAGGGCTTGATAACTATGGCTACACCTTC; CDR3 protein: CASSPRTGLDNYGYTF
V gene: TRBV6-6; D gene: -; clone size: -; J gene: TRBJ2-6; CDR3 DNA: TGTGCCAGCAGTTCAAGGGTATCTGGGGCCAACGTCCTGACTTTC; CDR3 protein: CASSSRVSGANVLTF
V gene: TRBV7-8; D gene: -; clone size: -; J gene: TRBJ2-1; CDR3 DNA: TGTGCCAGCAGCTTAAAGTGGACTCTAAATGAGCAGTTCTTC; CDR3 protein: CASSLKWTLNEQFF
V gene: TRBV29-1; D gene: -; clone size: -; J gene: TRBJ2-7; CDR3 DNA: TGCAGCGTTGCACTACACAGGGCGGGAAGCTCCTACGAGCAGTACTTC; CDR3 protein: CSVALHRAGSSYEQYF
V gene: TRBV7-9; D gene: -; clone size: once; J gene: TRBJ2-1; CDR3 DNA: TGTGCCAGCAGCTTAATCGGGTCCCGCGTGGGGTACAATGAGCAGTTCTTC; CDR3 protein: CASSLIGSRVGYNEQFF
V gene: TRBV14; D gene: -; clone size: once; J gene: TRBJ2-5; CDR3 DNA: TGTGCCAGCAGCCTACCGGGACTCGCGAGACAAGAGACCCAGTACTTC; CDR3 protein: CASSLPGLARQETQYF